The 5 T cell receptor beta chains in this list originate from one sample, sequenced in a study of cytomegalovirus exposure and HLA in healthy donors. This PCR relied on a set of 60 Vbeta primers and 13 Jbeta primers. This table comes from immunoSEQ multiplex PCR, and its TCRdb copy is limited to in-frame clones, with some not included. The sample carries more than 150,000 clones, approximately 88% recorded once. Sequencing was done on a sample of PBMCs. The receptor source for this set is a boy younger than 18 in good health and CMV-seronegative.

This clone appeared a few times. The V call is TRBV5-1, the J call TRBJ1-1, with TRBD1 matching 7 bases. Germline-derived CDR1 and CDR2 are SGHRS and YFSETQ. The junction had 5 bases not matched to a gene; V was cut back by 3 bases and J by 0 bases. The CDR3 totals 15 residues. The CDR3 is CASSSTGALNTEAFF. Here the CDR3 DNA reads TGCGCCAGCAGCTCCACAGGGGCATTGAACACTGAAGCTTTCTTT.

The gene calls are TRBV29-1 and TRBJ1-4; D unresolved. This CDR3 has 11 amino acids. V was shortened by 7 bases and J by 8 bases, with 11 bases between the two germline ends. The germline V gene has CDR1 SQVTM and CDR2 ANQGSEA. The CDR3 coding sequence is TGCAGCGGAGGAGAAGCCGAAAAACTGTTTTTT. Its translation: CSGGEAEKLFF.

The genes are TRBV10-1 and TRBJ2-5; D ambiguous. The V gene's germline CDR1 is WNHNN and CDR2 SYGVQD (reference sequence). The CDR3 has 15 amino acids. V dropped 3 bases and J dropped 2 bases, with 13 bases sitting between them. CDR3 DNA: TGCGCCAGCAGTGAATGTTGGGCCCGACAAGAGACCCAGTACTTC. It codes for CASSECWARQETQYF.

The chain employs TRBV13 and TRBJ2-7; 7 bases match TRBD2. The CDR3 loop spans 14 amino acids. Germline-derived CDR1 and CDR2 are PRHDT and FYEKMQ (reference sequence). The J segment lost 2 bases and the V segment lost 2 bases, leaving 3 bases of the junction unmatched. The CDR3: CASSLREGTYEQYF. The CDR3, as DNA: TGTGCCAGCAGCTTAAGGGAGGGGACCTACGAGCAGTACTTC.

The chain has TRBV7-8 and TRBJ2-7; possibly TRBD2 for D (5 bases). V was pared by 5 bases and J by 6 bases, with 17 bases between. The germline gives CDR1 SGHVS, CDR2 FQNEAQ. The CDR3 has 14 residues. CDR3 sequence (DNA): TGTGCCAGCAGCACTAGGGTAGGCTTTCGCGAGCAGTACTTC. This sequence encodes CASSTRVGFREQYF.